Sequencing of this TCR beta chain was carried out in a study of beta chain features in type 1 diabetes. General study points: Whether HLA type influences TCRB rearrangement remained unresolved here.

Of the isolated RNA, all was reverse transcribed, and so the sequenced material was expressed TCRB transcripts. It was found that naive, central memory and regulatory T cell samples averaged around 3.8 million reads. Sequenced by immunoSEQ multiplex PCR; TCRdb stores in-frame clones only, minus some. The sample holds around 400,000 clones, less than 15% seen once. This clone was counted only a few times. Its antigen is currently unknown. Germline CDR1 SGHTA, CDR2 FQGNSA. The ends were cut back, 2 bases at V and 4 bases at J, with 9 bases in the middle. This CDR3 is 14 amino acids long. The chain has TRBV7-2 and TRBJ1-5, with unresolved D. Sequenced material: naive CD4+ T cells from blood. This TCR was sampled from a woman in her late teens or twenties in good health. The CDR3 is CASSLSSTNQPQHF. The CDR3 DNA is TGTGCCAGCAGCTTAAGCTCTACGAATCAGCCCCAGCATTTT.